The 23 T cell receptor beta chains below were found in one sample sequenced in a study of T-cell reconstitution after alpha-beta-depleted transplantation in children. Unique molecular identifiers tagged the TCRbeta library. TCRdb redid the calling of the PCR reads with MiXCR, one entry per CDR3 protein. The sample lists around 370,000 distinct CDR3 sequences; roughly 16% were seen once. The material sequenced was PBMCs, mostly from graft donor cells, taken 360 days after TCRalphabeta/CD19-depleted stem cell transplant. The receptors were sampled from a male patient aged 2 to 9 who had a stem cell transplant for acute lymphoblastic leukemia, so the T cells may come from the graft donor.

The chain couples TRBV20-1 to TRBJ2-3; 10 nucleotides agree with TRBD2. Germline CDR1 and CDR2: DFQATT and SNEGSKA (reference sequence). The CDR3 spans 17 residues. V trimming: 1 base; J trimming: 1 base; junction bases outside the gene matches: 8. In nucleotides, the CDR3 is TGCAGTGCTAGAGCTAGCGGGAGCGTGGGGGGCACAGATACGCAGTATTTT. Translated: CSARASGSVGGTDTQYF.

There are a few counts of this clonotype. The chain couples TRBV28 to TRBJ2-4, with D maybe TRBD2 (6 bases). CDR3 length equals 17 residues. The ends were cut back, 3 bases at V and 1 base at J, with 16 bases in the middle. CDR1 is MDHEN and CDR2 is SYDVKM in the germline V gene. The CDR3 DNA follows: TGTGCCAGCAGTTTTTGGGAAGCGGGCCTGGCCAAAAACATTCAGTACTTC. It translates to CASSFWEAGLAKNIQYF.

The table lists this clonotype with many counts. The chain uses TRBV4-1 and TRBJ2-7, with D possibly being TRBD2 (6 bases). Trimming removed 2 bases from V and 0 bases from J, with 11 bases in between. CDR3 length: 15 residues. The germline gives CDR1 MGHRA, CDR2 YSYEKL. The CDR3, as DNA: TGCGCCAGCAGCCAAATAGCGGACCACTCCTACGAGCAGTACTTC. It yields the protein CASSQIADHSYEQYF.

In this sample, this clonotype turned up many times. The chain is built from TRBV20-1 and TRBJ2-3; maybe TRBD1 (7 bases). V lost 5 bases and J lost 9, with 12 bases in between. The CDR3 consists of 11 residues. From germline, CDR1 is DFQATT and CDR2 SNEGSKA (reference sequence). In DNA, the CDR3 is TGCAGTGCTTTTCCAGGGGGGACGCAGTATTTT. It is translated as CSAFPGGTQYF.

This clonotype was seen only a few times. DNA for the CDR3: TGTGCCTGGAGTGTTACAGGCAGAGGGGTGAAGCCCCAGCATTTT. It codes for CAWSVTGRGVKPQHF. The rearrangement links TRBV30 to TRBJ1-5; tentatively, D is TRBD1 (5 bases). Trimming stripped 0 bases from V and 8 bases from J, with 17 bases between. The CDR3 loop spans 15 amino acids. CDR1 and CDR2 from the germline V gene are GTSNPN and SVGIG (reference sequence).

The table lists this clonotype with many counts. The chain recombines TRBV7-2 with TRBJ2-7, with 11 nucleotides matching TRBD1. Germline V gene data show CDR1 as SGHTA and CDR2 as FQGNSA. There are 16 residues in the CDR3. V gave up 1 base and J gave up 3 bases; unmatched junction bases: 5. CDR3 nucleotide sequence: TGTGCCAGCAGCTTAGTAGGGGGACAGGGGGACTACGAGCAGTACTTC. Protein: CASSLVGGQGDYEQYF.

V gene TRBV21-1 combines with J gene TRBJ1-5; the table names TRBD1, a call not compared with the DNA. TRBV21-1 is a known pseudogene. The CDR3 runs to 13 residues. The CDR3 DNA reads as TGTGCCAGCGGAAACAGGTTAAATCAGCCCCAGCATTTT. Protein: CASGNRLNQPQHF.

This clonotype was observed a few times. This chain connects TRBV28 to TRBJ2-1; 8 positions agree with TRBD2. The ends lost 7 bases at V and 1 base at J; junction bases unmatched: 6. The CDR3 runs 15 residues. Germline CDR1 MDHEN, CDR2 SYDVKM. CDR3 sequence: CASKPGGQSYNEQFF. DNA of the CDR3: TGTGCCAGCAAGCCGGGGGGGCAGTCCTACAATGAGCAGTTCTTC.

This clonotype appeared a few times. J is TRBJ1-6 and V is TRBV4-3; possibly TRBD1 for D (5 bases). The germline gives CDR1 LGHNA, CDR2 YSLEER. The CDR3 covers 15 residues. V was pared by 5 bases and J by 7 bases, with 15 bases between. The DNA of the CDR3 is TGCGCCAGCAGCAGGGGAAGTTTAGGCAATTCACCCCTCCACTTT. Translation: CASSRGSLGNSPLHF.

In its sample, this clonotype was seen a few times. CDR3 in amino acids: CSARLALNNEQFF. The CDR3 nucleotides read TGCAGTGCTAGGCTAGCGCTTAACAATGAGCAGTTCTTC. The gene calls are TRBV20-1 and TRBJ2-1; tentatively, D is TRBD2 (6 bases). The CDR3 contains 13 residues. The V gene lost 3 bases and the J gene lost 5 bases, with 11 bases spanning the gap. The germline V gene has CDR1 DFQATT and CDR2 SNEGSKA (reference sequence).

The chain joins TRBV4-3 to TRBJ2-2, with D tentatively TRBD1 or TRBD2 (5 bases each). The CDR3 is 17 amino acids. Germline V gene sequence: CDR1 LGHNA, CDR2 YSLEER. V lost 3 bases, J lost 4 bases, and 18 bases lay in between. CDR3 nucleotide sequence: TGCGCCAGCAGCCAGCAGCCTTCCGGGACCCTCACCGGGGAGCTGTTTTTT. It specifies CASSQQPSGTLTGELFF.

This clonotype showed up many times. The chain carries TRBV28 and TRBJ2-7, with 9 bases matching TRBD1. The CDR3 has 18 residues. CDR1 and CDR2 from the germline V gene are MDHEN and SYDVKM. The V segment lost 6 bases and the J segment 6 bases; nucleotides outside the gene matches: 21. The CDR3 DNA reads TGTGCCAGCAGCCCCCGAGGCCCCTTGACAGGGGGTGGACGCGAGCAGTACTTC. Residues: CASSPRGPLTGGGREQYF. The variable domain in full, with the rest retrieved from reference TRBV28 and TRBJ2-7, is DVKVTQSSRYLVKRTGEKVFLECVQDMDHENMFWYRQDPGLGLRLIYFSYDVKMKEKGDIPEGYSVSREKKERFSLILESASTNQTSMYLCASSPRGPLTGGGREQYFGPGTRLTVT.

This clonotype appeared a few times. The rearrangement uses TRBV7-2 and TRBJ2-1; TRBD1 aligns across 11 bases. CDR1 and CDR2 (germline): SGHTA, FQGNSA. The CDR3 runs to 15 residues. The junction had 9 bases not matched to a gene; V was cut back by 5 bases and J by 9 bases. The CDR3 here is CASSPRDRGKGEQFF. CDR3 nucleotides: TGTGCCAGCAGCCCCCGGGACAGGGGGAAGGGTGAGCAGTTCTTC. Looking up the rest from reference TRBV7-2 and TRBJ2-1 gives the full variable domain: GAGVSQSPSNKVTEKGKDVELRCDPISGHTALYWYRQSLGQGLEFLIYFQGNSAPDKSGLPSDRFSAERTGGSVSTLTIQRTQQEDSAVYLCASSPRDRGKGEQFFGPGTRLTVL.

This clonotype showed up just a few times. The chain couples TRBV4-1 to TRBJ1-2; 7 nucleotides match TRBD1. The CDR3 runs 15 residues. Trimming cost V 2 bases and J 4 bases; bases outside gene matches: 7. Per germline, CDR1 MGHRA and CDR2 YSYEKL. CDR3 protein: CASSQPGQQSYGYTF. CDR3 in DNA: TGCGCCAGCAGCCAACCGGGACAGCAAAGCTATGGCTACACCTTC.

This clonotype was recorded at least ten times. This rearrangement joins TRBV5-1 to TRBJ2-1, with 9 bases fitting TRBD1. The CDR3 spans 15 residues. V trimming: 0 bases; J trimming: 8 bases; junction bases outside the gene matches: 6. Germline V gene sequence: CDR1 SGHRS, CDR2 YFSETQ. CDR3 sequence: CASSLVGDRVDEQFF. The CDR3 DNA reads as TGCGCCAGCAGCTTGGTAGGGGACAGGGTCGATGAGCAGTTCTTC.

This chain's CDR3 is CSVVVTGGRGNQPQHF. CDR3 bases: TGCAGCGTTGTCGTGACAGGGGGTAGAGGGAATCAGCCCCAGCATTTT. The rearrangement uses TRBV29-1 and TRBJ1-5; 9 bases map to TRBD1. This CDR3 has 16 amino acids. J was trimmed by 4 bases and V by 4 bases; bases with no gene match: 11. CDR1 is SQVTM and CDR2 is ANQGSEA in the germline V gene.

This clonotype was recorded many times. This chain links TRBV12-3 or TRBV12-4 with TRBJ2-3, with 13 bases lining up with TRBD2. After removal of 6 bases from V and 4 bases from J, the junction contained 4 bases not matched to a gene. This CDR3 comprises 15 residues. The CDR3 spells CASRGTSGTADTQYF. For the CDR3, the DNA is TGTGCCAGCAGAGGGACTAGCGGGACCGCAGATACGCAGTATTTT.

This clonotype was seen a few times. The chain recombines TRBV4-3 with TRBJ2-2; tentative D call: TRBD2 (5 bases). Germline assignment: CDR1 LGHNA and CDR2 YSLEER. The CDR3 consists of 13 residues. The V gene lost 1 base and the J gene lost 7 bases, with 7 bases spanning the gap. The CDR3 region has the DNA TGCGCCAGCAGCCAAGCGGGGATCGGGGAGCTGTTTTTT. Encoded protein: CASSQAGIGELFF.

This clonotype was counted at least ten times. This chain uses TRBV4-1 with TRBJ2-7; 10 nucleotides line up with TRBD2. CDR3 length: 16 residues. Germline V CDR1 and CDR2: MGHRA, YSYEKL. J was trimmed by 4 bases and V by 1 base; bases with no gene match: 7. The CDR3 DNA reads TGCGCCAGCAGCCAAGCGATTTCTAGCGGGAGTTACGAGCAGTACTTC. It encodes CASSQAISSGSYEQYF.

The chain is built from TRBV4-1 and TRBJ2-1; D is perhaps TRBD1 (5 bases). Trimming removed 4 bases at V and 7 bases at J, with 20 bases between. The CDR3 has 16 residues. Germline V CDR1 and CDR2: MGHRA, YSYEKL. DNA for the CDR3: TGCGCCAGCAGCCCTTCAGGGTATCCTTCGGGTAATGAGCAGTTCTTC. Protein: CASSPSGYPSGNEQFF.

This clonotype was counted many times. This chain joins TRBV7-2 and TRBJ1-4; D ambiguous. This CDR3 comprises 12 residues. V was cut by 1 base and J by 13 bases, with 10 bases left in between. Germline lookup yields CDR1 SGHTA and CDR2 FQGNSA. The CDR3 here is CASSLGPEGLFF. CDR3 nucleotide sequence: TGTGCCAGCAGCTTAGGCCCGGAGGGACTGTTTTTT.

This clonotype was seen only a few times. The CDR3 coding sequence is TGTGCCAGCAGTTTATCTAGCCTGATCTCCTACAATGAGCAGTTCTTC. This translates into CASSLSSLISYNEQFF. The chain recombines TRBV28 with TRBJ2-1, with D perhaps matching TRBD2 (5 bases). The CDR3 extends over 16 amino acids. Per germline, CDR1 MDHEN and CDR2 SYDVKM. V was pared by 1 base and J by 0 bases, with 10 bases between. The variable domain in full, with the rest retrieved from reference TRBV28 and TRBJ2-1, is DVKVTQSSRYLVKRTGEKVFLECVQDMDHENMFWYRQDPGLGLRLIYFSYDVKMKEKGDIPEGYSVSREKKERFSLILESASTNQTSMYLCASSLSSLISYNEQFFGPGTRLTVL.

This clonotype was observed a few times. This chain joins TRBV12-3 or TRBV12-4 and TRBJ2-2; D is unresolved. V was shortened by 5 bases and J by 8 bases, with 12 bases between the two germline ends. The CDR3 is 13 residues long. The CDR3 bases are TGTGCCAGCAGTCCACCTGCGGCAGGGGAGCTGTTTTTT. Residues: CASSPPAAGELFF.